The table lists the clone carrying this T cell receptor (beta chain) with a count of one. Its antigen is not known. These data are taken from a study of shared clonotypes between healthy human individuals. Donation came from healthy HIV-negative adults that had no recent acute infections or vaccinations. Assay: immunoSEQ multiplex PCR; the TCRdb copy retains only in-frame clones and omits some. The sample holds under 650,000 clones; almost 97% are singletons and the top ten take roughly 0.06%. Notes on the study in general: Specimens sampled were limited to blood, with tissue repertoires likely differing.

Germline assignment: CDR1 SNHLY and CDR2 FYNNEI. The CDR3 is made up of 17 amino acids. Trimming left V 6 bases short and J 1 base short, with 21 bases between. Sequences were obtained from naive CD4+ T cells sorted from blood. Subset noted: CD45RA+ positively selected. The source is a woman in her twenties or thirties in good health. This chain links TRBV2 with TRBJ1-2; D is uncertain. In DNA form, the CDR3 reads TGTGCCAGCAGCTCAGATATCGGCCGCTTCCTTAACTATGGCTACACCTTC. It is translated as CASSSDIGRFLNYGYTF.